Given below is one TCR beta chain in context. The junction departs from germline at one end; a sequencing error may be responsible. The data belong to a study of T-cell reconstitution after alpha-beta-depleted transplantation in children. Germline-derived CDR1 and CDR2 are DFQATT and SNEGSKA (reference sequence). This CDR3 spans 19 amino acids. Unique molecular identifiers were incorporated when the TCRbeta library was constructed. TCRdb ran MiXCR on the PCR reads and lists one entry per CDR3 protein. The data contain some 340,000 distinct CDR3 sequences, around 10% of them singletons. The chain links TRBV20-1 to TRBJ2-1; 13 nucleotides align to TRBD2. This sample comprised PBMCs from the stem cell graft donor, obtained from the stem cell graft. This TCR came from a human donor who donated a stem cell graft to a child with acute lymphoblastic leukemia. CDR3 sequence: CCASRTSGSIKDPYNEQFF. CDR3 nucleotide sequence: TGCTGTGCTTCCCGGACTAGCGGGAGTATTAAGGACCCCTACAATGAGCAGTTCTTC.